This TCR beta chain was identified during a study of chemoradiotherapy in HPV16-positive cancers. Across the whole study: Candidate HPV-specific clones and shared TCR motifs came from a couple of HPV16-positive patients. Study-level points and caveats: HPV-responsive T-cell expansion during chemoradiotherapy was linked to improved recurrence-free survival in HPV16-positive patients. Non-HPV-specific T cells did not expand in tumors during treatment, whereas candidate HPV-specific clones and E7-related motifs did.

Generated by immunoSEQ multiplex PCR, the TCRdb table keeps only in-frame clones and is missing some. The repertoire holds 25,000 to 40,000 clones, with 70% to 90% as singletons. Samples were taken several times over chemoradiotherapy. As to this clone: Its matching antigen is unknown.

V gave up 1 base and J gave up 3 bases, with 10 bases separating them. The CDR3 is 14 residues long. Germline loops: CDR1 SEHNR, CDR2 FQNEAQ (reference sequence). Source: blood, taken from a patient who underwent chemoradiotherapy. V usage is TRBV7-9 and J usage is TRBJ2-7; the D is unclear. The sequence was obtained from a human donor with HPV-associated anogenital cancer. The CDR3: CASSLEGFDYEQYF. CDR3 DNA sequence: TGTGCCAGCAGCTTAGAGGGCTTCGACTACGAGCAGTACTTC.